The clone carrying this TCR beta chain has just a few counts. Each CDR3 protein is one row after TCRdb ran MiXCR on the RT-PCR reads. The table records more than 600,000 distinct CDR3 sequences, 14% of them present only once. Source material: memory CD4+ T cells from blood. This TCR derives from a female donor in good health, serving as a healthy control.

The CDR3: CASSWPGDRSTNTGELFF. The CDR3 coding sequence is TGTGCCAGCAGCTGGCCCGGGGACAGGTCGACGAACACCGGGGAGCTGTTTTTT. The chain uses TRBV7-9 and TRBJ2-2, with 8 bases aligning to TRBD1. V gave up 4 bases and J gave up 0 bases; unmatched junction bases: 10. Germline CDR1 SEHNR, CDR2 FQNEAQ (reference sequence). The CDR3 loop spans 18 amino acids.